This T cell receptor (beta chain) was retrieved from a study of blood T cell repertoires in COVID-19. Per the germline V gene, CDR1 is SGHTA and CDR2 is FQGNSA. With 2 bases removed from V and 4 bases from J, the gap between germline ends came to 5 bases. The CDR3 is made up of 12 amino acids. The protocol was immunoSEQ multiplex PCR, while the TCRdb copy is restricted to in-frame clones and leaves out a portion. The sample shows about 30,000 clones, around 87% of them seen only once. Sequenced material: peripheral blood. The sequence was obtained from a man between 65 and 85 years old with acute or convalescent COVID-19. The chain links TRBV7-2 to TRBJ2-5; unclear D gene. CDR3 amino acids: CASSLIVETQYF. The CDR3 region has the DNA TGTGCCAGCAGCTTAATCGTAGAGACCCAGTACTTC.